Sequencing of this T cell receptor beta chain was carried out in a study of shared clonotypes between healthy human individuals. The germline gives CDR1 MNHNY, CDR2 SVGAGI (reference sequence). This CDR3 has 15 residues. Trimming removed 2 bases from V and 4 bases from J, with 9 bases in between. Clones were sequenced by immunoSEQ multiplex PCR, and TCRdb holds only the in-frame ones, with some missing. In the table there are around 430,000 clones, 70% to 80% of which are singletons. V usage is TRBV6-6 and J usage is TRBJ2-6; D may correspond to TRBD1 or TRBD2 (5 bases each). The sample was PBMCs. This clonotype was obtained from a woman between 35 and 50 years old in good health. Some clones in this sample may be carry-over from other donors' samples. The CDR3 DNA is TGTGCCAGCAGTTACGAGGGACCCGGGGCCAACGTCCTGACTTTC. It encodes CASSYEGPGANVLTF.